This TCR beta chain was sequenced in a study of blood T cell repertoires in COVID-19. For the study at large: The study counted Cohort 3 donors as recovered given two negative PCRs, clearance, or symptom resolution. PBMCs, B-cell-depleted T cells, or T cells were the source of the cDNA or gDNA that made up the material.

V was trimmed by 2 bases and J by 2 bases, leaving 13 bases between them. There are 15 residues in the CDR3. The germline V gene encodes CDR1 MNHEY and CDR2 SMNVEV (reference sequence). Which cohort a participant joined came from the clinical history participants gave. As originally analysed: Estimation of nucleated cell counts was performed using reference gene primer amplification. Sequencing was performed with immunoSEQ multiplex PCR; in TCRdb, only in-frame clones are kept and a portion is missing. V, J and clone size were drawn from that table, and D and trimming were deduced from the DNA. This sample yields under 400,000 clones, of which about 87% are seen a single time; around 1.9% belongs to the top ten. This clone was counted a few times.

This TCR derives from a middle-aged man in a cohort exposed to, infected with or recovered from COVID-19 (not recorded which). The sequenced sample was PBMCs or T cells enriched from blood (not recorded which). V is TRBV27 and J is TRBJ2-7; the D gene is possibly TRBD1 (6 bases). CDR3 coding DNA: TGTGCCAGCAGTTTAAGGTCAGGGGTCCCCTACGAGCAGTACTTC. Translation: CASSLRSGVPYEQYF.